The 8 T cell receptor beta chains in this list originate from one sample, sequenced in a study of T-cell memory formation after mild COVID-19. MiXCR was run by TCRdb on the 5' RACE reads, yielding one entry per CDR3 protein. The sample holds 130,000 to 150,000 distinct CDR3 sequences, 6% to 7% seen once. Sequencing was carried out using PBMCs or a T cell subset sorted from them (not recorded which). The receptors originated from an adult woman who had mild COVID-19 (a few samples of this study predate the infection). Cell type and time point are not known.

This clonotype showed up many times. The chain joins TRBV20-1 to TRBJ2-3; D might be TRBD1 (5 bases). The germline V gene has CDR1 DFQATT and CDR2 SNEGSKA (reference sequence). The CDR3 sequence is 17 residues long. V lost 0 bases, J lost 7 bases, and 23 bases lay in between. In nucleotides, the CDR3 is TGCAGTGCTAGAGATGGGCCTTTGGGCTTTGGGGCTCATACGCAGTATTTT. This encodes CSARDGPLGFGAHTQYF.

This clonotype was seen repeatedly, ten times or more. The chain carries TRBV7-2 and TRBJ2-1; possibly TRBD1 or TRBD2 for D (5 bases each). CDR1 and CDR2 (germline): SGHTA, FQGNSA. V was shortened by 5 bases and J by 6 bases, with 20 bases between the two germline ends. CDR3 length equals 16 residues. The chain's CDR3 is CASSATGTVRVNEQFF. The CDR3 DNA is TGTGCCAGCAGCGCAACCGGGACCGTCCGTGTCAATGAGCAGTTCTTC.

This clonotype was detected many times. This chain joins TRBV5-1 and TRBJ1-4; perhaps TRBD1 as D (5 bases). The germline V and J ends were trimmed by 4 bases and 1 base, with 8 bases remaining between them. The CDR3 loop spans 14 amino acids. The germline V gene has CDR1 SGHRS and CDR2 YFSETQ. The CDR3 DNA follows: TGCGCCAGCAGCGAGACAGTAACTAATGAAAAACTGTTTTTT. The encoded protein is CASSETVTNEKLFF.

This clonotype was seen only a few times. The chain recombines TRBV29-1 with TRBJ2-7, with D perhaps TRBD1 or TRBD2 (6 bases each). Trimming cost V 1 base and J 1 base, with 17 bases left between them. The CDR3 extends over 16 amino acids. The germline V gene has CDR1 SQVTM and CDR2 ANQGSEA. Here the CDR3 DNA reads TGCAGCGTTGAAGGAGTGGGGGCGGGGCGATCCTACGAGCAGTACTTC. It translates to CSVEGVGAGRSYEQYF.

Ten or more counts support this clonotype. The chain employs TRBV7-9 and TRBJ2-3; TRBD2 is a possible D gene (5 bases). CDR1 and CDR2 (germline): SEHNR, FQNEAQ (reference sequence). Trimming left V 1 base short and J 4 bases short, with 15 bases between. This CDR3 contains 16 residues. The CDR3 region is CASSLVGLAPADTQYF. As DNA, the CDR3 is TGTGCCAGCAGCTTAGTTGGACTTGCCCCAGCAGATACGCAGTATTTT. The variable domain in full, completed from reference TRBV7-9 and TRBJ2-3, reads DTGVSQNPRHKITKRGQNVTFRCDPISEHNRLYWYRQTLGQGPEFLTYFQNEAQLEKSRLLSDRFSAERPKGSFSTLEIQRTEQGDSAMYLCASSLVGLAPADTQYFGPGTRLTVL.

This clonotype appeared a few times. V is TRBV11-3 and J is TRBJ2-1, with a possible D match to TRBD1 (6 bases). V lost 5 bases to trimming and J lost 3 bases, with 17 bases between them. Germline V gene sequence: CDR1 SGHNT, CDR2 YENEEA. The CDR3 runs to 16 residues. CDR3 in amino acids: CASSPFWDTVYNEQFF. The DNA of the CDR3 is TGTGCCAGCAGCCCCTTTTGGGACACGGTCTACAATGAGCAGTTCTTC.

This clonotype was seen ten or more times. The chain joins TRBV7-2 to TRBJ2-3; D may match TRBD1 or TRBD2 (5 bases each). CDR1 is SGHTA and CDR2 is FQGNSA in the germline V gene. Trimming shortened V by 6 bases and J by 2 bases, and 15 bases separated the two germline ends. This CDR3 is 15 amino acids long. The CDR3 protein is CASRAGTGFTDTQYF. CDR3 in DNA: TGTGCCAGCAGAGCCGGGACGGGATTCACAGATACGCAGTATTTT.

The chain combines TRBV24-1 with TRBJ2-1; 12 positions agree with TRBD1. This CDR3 region has 16 residues. V trimming: 3 bases; J trimming: 3 bases; junction bases outside the gene matches: 2. CDR1 and CDR2 from the germline V gene are KGHDR and SFDVKD. This chain's CDR3 is CATSDGTGGVYNEQFF. The CDR3 nucleotides read TGTGCCACCAGTGATGGGACAGGGGGCGTCTACAATGAGCAGTTCTTC.